These T cell receptor beta chains were read from a single sample in a study of cytomegalovirus exposure and HLA in healthy donors. Method: immunoSEQ multiplex PCR; TCRdb's copy keeps in-frame clones and lacks some. The sample holds approximately 100,000 clones, more than 60% seen once. The sequencing sample was made of PBMCs. Receptors originate from a female donor in good health and CMV-seronegative. Both conserved end residues are part of each CDR3. The D gene is left open where the match is weak. Clone size is given for some rows only: seen once, a few or many times, or a class if the clone is expanded.

size	V	J	D	CDR3	DNA
NA	TRBV5-4	TRBJ2-3	TRBD2	CASSRNQRGGLGTDTQYF	TGTGCCAGCAGCCGGAACCAGCGGGGGGGCCTCGGCACAGATACGCAGTATTTT
NA	TRBV11-2	TRBJ2-5	NA	CASSLGGGQQETQYF	TGTGCCAGCAGCTTAGGGGGGGGACAACAAGAGACCCAGTACTTC
NA	TRBV5-4	TRBJ2-3	TRBD1	CASSLGGTGGGAQYF	TGTGCCAGCAGCTTGGGGGGGACAGGGGGCGGTGCGCAGTATTTT
NA	TRBV27	TRBJ1-1	NA	CASSLGGFMNTEAFF	TGTGCCAGCAGCCTCGGTGGTTTCATGAACACTGAAGCTTTCTTT
NA	TRBV19	TRBJ2-5	NA	CASSFQGTEQYF	TGTGCCAGTAGTTTTCAGGGAACGGAGCAGTACTTC
few	TRBV5-1	TRBJ1-1	NA	CASSLGADTEAFF	TGCGCCAGCAGCTTGGGGGCTGACACTGAAGCTTTCTTT
NA	TRBV6-6	TRBJ2-1	NA	CASSRGQLSSYNEQFF	TGTGCCAGCAGCCGAGGACAGCTGAGCTCCTACAATGAGCAGTTCTTC
few	TRBV5-1	TRBJ2-3	NA	CASRELGGREDTQYF	TGCGCCAGCAGGGAGCTGGGTGGTCGGGAAGATACGCAGTATTTT
NA	TRBV6-4	TRBJ1-6	TRBD1	CASSRDRGYDSPLHF	TGTGCCAGCAGTCGGGACAGGGGGTATGATTCACCCCTCCACTTT
NA	TRBV25-1	TRBJ1-2	TRBD1	CASRGQGDNYGYTF	TGTGCCAGCAGGGGACAGGGGGATAACTATGGCTACACCTTC
NA	TRBV5-4	TRBJ1-1	NA	CASSLGSVNTEAFF	TGTGCCAGCAGCTTGGGGTCGGTCAACACTGAAGCTTTCTTT
NA	TRBV4-3	TRBJ1-6	TRBD1	CASSQERQGNSPLHF	TGCGCCAGCAGCCAAGAGCGACAGGGAAATTCACCCCTCCACTTT
NA	TRBV11-2	TRBJ2-3	TRBD2	CASSLTSGGAGTQYF	TGTGCCAGCAGCTTGACTAGCGGGGGGGCCGGTACGCAGTATTTT
NA	TRBV5-4	TRBJ2-2	TRBD1	CASSQDRVGAGELFF	TGTGCCAGCAGTCAGGACAGGGTAGGAGCCGGGGAGCTGTTTTTT
NA	TRBV27	TRBJ2-5	TRBD1	CASGGSRDSRQETQYF	TGTGCCAGCGGGGGCTCCCGGGACAGCCGCCAAGAGACCCAGTACTTC
NA	TRBV4-1	TRBJ2-2	NA	CASSQELGVTSGELFF	TGCGCCAGCAGCCAAGAGCTCGGGGTTACTAGCGGGGAGCTGTTTTTT
NA	TRBV6-5	TRBJ1-3	NA	CASSQPPGAGNTIYF	TGTGCCAGCAGCCAACCTCCCGGGGCTGGAAACACCATATATTTT
NA	TRBV7-2	TRBJ2-4	NA	CASSLGAVAKNIQYF	TGTGCCAGCAGCTTAGGTGCGGTAGCCAAAAACATTCAGTACTTC
NA	TRBV5-1	TRBJ1-3	NA	CASSLVQGFKGNTIYF	TGCGCCAGCAGCTTGGTTCAGGGGTTTAAGGGAAACACCATATATTTT
NA	TRBV6-5	TRBJ1-1	NA	CASSRSSVAFF	TGTGCCAGCAGTAGGAGCAGCGTAGCTTTCTTT
NA	TRBV4-1	TRBJ1-2	NA	CASSQELWVVGYTF	TGCGCCAGCAGCCAAGAACTATGGGTAGTTGGCTACACCTTC
NA	TRBV27	TRBJ1-5	TRBD1	CASSLPRDRRYSNQPQHF	TGTGCCAGCAGTTTACCCCGGGACAGGCGATATAGCAATCAGCCCCAGCATTTT
once	TRBV6-1	TRBJ1-5	TRBD1	CASSDYRTGQNQPQHF	TGTGCCAGCAGTGACTACCGGACAGGGCAGAATCAGCCCCAGCATTTT
NA	TRBV27	TRBJ1-3	NA	CASSSGGASGNTIYF	TGTGCCAGCAGTTCGGGGGGAGCCTCTGGAAACACCATATATTTT
NA	TRBV4-3	TRBJ2-5	NA	CASSQGRWETQYF	TGCGCCAGCAGTCAGGGGCGTTGGGAGACCCAGTACTTC
NA	TRBV4-3	TRBJ1-1	NA	CASSQDITSGSTEAFF	TGCGCCAGCAGCCAAGATATTACGAGCGGGAGCACTGAAGCTTTCTTT
few	TRBV11-2	TRBJ2-2	NA	CASSLVTGAGTGELFF	TGTGCCAGCAGCTTAGTTACAGGGGCGGGGACCGGGGAGCTGTTTTTT
NA	TRBV6-1	TRBJ2-1	TRBD2	CASSVGLAVSYNEQFF	TGTGCCAGCAGTGTGGGACTAGCAGTCTCCTACAATGAGCAGTTCTTC
NA	TRBV11-2	TRBJ2-1	TRBD1	CASSWPGTGTSNEQFF	TGTGCCAGCAGCTGGCCGGGGACAGGAACCTCCAATGAGCAGTTCTTC
NA	TRBV9	TRBJ2-3	NA	CASSGPREGSGDTQYF	TGTGCCAGCAGCGGCCCCCGTGAGGGTTCGGGAGATACGCAGTATTTT
once	TRBV5-8	TRBJ2-3	NA	CASSLYEGVRTDTQYF	TGTGCCAGCAGCTTATATGAGGGGGTGCGCACAGATACGCAGTATTTT
NA	TRBV15	TRBJ2-7	NA	CATSRVPRTETYEQYF	TGTGCCACCAGCAGAGTTCCTAGGACAGAGACCTACGAGCAGTACTTC
few	TRBV5-1	TRBJ2-7	NA	CASSLGGREQYF	TGCGCCAGCAGCTTGGGAGGGCGCGAGCAGTACTTC
NA	TRBV7-2	TRBJ2-5	TRBD2	CASSSSGTRVQETQYF	TGTGCCAGCAGCTCATCCGGGACTAGGGTCCAAGAGACCCAGTACTTC
NA	TRBV6-5	TRBJ2-7	NA	CASSYLFGQEGYEQYF	TGTGCCAGCAGTTACCTTTTCGGACAGGAGGGCTACGAGCAGTACTTC
few	TRBV5-1	TRBJ2-5	TRBD2	CASSPSGGGQETQYF	TGCGCCAGCAGCCCTAGCGGGGGGGGCCAAGAGACCCAGTACTTC
once	TRBV19	TRBJ1-2	TRBD1	CASSHMGTGTPHYGYTF	TGTGCCAGTAGTCACATGGGGACAGGGACCCCTCACTATGGCTACACCTTC